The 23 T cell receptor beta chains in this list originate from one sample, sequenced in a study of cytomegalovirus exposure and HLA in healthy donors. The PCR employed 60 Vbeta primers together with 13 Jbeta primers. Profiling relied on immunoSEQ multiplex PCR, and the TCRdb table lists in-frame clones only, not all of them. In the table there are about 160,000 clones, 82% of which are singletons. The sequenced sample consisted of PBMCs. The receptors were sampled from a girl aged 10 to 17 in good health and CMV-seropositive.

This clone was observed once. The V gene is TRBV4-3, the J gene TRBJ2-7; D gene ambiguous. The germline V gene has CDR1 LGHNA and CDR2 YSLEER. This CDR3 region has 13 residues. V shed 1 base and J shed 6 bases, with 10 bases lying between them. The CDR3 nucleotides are TGCGCCAGCAGCCAAGTCCCGGGTCTCGAGCAGTACTTC. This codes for CASSQVPGLEQYF.

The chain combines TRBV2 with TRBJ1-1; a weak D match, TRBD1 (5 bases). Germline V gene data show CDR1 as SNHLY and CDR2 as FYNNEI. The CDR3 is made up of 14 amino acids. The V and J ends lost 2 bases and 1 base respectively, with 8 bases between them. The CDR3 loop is CASSEQGPNTEAFF. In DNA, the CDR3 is TGTGCCAGCAGTGAACAGGGCCCGAACACTGAAGCTTTCTTT.

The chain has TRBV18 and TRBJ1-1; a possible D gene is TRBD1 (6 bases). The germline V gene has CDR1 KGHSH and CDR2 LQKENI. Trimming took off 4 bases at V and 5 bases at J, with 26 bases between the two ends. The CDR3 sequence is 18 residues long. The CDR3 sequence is CASSRYVGLYREGTEAFF. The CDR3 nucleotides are TGTGCCAGCTCACGATACGTCGGCTTGTACAGGGAGGGTACTGAAGCTTTCTTT. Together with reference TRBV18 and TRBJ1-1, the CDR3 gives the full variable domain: NAGVMQNPRHLVRRRGQEARLRCSPMKGHSHVYWYRQLPEEGLKFMVYLQKENIIDESGMPKERFSAEFPKEGPSILRIQQVVRGDSAAYFCASSRYVGLYREGTEAFFGQGTRLTVV.

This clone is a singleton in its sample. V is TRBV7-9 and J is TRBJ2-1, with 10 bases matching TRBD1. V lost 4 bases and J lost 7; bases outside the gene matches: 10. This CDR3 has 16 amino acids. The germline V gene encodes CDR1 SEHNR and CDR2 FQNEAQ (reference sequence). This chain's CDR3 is CASSWAGTGATNEQFF. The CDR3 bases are TGTGCCAGCAGCTGGGCGGGGACAGGGGCAACGAATGAGCAGTTCTTC.

CDR3 sequence reads: CASSVGQITGELFF. Written as DNA, the CDR3 is TGTGCCAGCAGCGTAGGTCAGATCACCGGGGAGCTGTTTTTT. The chain is built from TRBV9 and TRBJ2-2; D is ambiguous. Germline V CDR1 and CDR2: SGDLS, YYNGEE. CDR3 length equals 14 residues. With 0 bases removed from V and 4 bases from J, the gap between germline ends came to 7 bases.

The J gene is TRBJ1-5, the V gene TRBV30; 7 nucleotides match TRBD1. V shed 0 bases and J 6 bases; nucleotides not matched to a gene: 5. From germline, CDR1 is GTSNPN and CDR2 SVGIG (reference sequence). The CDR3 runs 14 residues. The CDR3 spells CAWSVPGGSQPQHF. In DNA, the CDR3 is TGTGCCTGGAGTGTACCAGGGGGAAGTCAGCCCCAGCATTTT.

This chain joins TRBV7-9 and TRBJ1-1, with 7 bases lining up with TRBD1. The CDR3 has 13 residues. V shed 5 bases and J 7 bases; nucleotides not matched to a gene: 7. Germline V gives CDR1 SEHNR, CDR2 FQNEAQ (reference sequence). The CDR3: CASSPQGDIEAFF. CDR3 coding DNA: TGTGCCAGCAGCCCCCAGGGGGATATTGAAGCTTTCTTT.

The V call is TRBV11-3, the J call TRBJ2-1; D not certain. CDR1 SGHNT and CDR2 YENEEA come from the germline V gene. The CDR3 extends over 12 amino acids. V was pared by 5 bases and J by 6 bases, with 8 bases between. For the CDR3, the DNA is TGTGCCAGCAGCCAAGCGAGCAATGAGCAGTTCTTC. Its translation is CASSQASNEQFF.

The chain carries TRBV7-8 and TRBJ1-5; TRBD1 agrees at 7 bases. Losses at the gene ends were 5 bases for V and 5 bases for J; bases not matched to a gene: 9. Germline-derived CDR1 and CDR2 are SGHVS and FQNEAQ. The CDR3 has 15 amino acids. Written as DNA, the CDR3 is TGTGCCAGCAGCCACGGCCGGGACAGATATCAGCCCCAGCATTTT. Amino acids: CASSHGRDRYQPQHF.

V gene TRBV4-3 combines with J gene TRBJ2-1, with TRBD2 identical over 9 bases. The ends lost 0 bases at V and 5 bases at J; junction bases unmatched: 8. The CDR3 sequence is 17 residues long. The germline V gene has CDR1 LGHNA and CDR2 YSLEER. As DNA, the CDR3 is TGCGCCAGCAGCCAAGAGTGGCTAGCGGGGTTAGACAATGAGCAGTTCTTC. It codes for CASSQEWLAGLDNEQFF.

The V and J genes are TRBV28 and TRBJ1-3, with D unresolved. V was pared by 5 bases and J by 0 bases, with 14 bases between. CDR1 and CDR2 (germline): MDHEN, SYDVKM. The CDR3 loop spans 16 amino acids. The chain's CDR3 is CASSRLRTSSGNTIYF. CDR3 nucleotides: TGTGCCAGCAGTCGCCTCAGAACCTCCTCTGGAAACACCATATATTTT.

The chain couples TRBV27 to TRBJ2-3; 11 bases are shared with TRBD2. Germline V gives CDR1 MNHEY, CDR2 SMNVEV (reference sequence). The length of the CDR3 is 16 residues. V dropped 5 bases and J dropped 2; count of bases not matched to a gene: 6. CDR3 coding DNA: TGTGCCAGCAGTCTAACTAGCGGGAGTTTCACAGATACGCAGTATTTT. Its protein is CASSLTSGSFTDTQYF.

CDR3 loop: CASRAGLAGTGELFF. The CDR3 coding sequence is TGTGCCAGCAGGGCTGGACTAGCGGGAACCGGGGAGCTGTTTTTT. V and J are TRBV2 and TRBJ2-2, with TRBD2 matching over 12 bases. Germline CDR1 is SNHLY and CDR2 is FYNNEI. Trimming cost V 6 bases and J 5 bases; bases outside gene matches: 4. This CDR3 has 15 amino acids.

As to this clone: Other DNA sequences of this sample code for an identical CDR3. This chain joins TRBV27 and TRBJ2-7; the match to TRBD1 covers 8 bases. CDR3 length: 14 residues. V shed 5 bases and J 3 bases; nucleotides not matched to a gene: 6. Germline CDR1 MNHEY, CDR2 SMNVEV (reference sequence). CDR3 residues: CASSLGQGDYEQYF. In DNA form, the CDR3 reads TGTGCCAGCAGTCTCGGACAGGGTGACTACGAGCAGTACTTC.

CDR3 sequence: CASRRLAGGEQFF. The CDR3 DNA follows: TGTGCCAGCAGGAGACTAGCGGGAGGTGAGCAGTTCTTC. The chain uses TRBV27 and TRBJ2-1; 13 nucleotides agree with TRBD2. The CDR3 contains 13 residues. In germline, CDR1 is MNHEY, CDR2 SMNVEV (reference sequence). The ends lost 6 bases at V and 9 bases at J; junction bases unmatched: 2.

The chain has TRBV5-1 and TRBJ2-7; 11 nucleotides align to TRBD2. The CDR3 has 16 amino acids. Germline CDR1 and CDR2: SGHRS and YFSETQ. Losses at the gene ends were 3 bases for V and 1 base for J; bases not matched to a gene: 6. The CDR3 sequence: CASSSLAGGGSYEQYF. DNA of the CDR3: TGCGCCAGCAGCTCGTTAGCGGGAGGGGGTTCCTACGAGCAGTACTTC.

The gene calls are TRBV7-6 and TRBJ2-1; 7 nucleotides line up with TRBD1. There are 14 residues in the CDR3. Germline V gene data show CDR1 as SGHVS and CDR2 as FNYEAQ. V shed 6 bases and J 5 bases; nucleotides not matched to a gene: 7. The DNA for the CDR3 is TGTGCCAGCAGTTTGGGACAGTCAAACAATGAGCAGTTCTTC. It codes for CASSLGQSNNEQFF.

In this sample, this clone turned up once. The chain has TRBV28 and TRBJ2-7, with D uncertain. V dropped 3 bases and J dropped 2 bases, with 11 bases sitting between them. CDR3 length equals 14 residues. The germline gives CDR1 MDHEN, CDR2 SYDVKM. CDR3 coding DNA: TGTGCCAGCAGTTTCCCCTCGCGAACCTACGAGCAGTACTTC. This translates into CASSFPSRTYEQYF.

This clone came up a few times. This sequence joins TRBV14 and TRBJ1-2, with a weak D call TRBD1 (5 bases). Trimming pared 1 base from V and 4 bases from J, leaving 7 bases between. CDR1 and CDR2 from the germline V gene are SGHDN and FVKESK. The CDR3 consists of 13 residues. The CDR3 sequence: CASSQGQIYGYTF. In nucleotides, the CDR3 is TGTGCCAGCAGCCAAGGACAGATCTATGGCTACACCTTC. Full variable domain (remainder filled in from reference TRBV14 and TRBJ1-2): EAGVTQFPSHSVIEKGQTVTLRCDPISGHDNLYWYRRVMGKEIKFLLHFVKESKQDESGMPNNRFLAERTGGTYSTLKVQPAELEDSGVYFCASSQGQIYGYTFGSGTRLTVV.

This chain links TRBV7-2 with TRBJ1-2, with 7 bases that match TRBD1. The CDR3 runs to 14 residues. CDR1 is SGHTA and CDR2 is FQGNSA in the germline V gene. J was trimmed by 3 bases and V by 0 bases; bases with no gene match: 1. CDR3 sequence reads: CASSLAQGDYGYTF. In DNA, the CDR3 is TGTGCCAGCAGCTTAGCTCAGGGGGACTATGGCTACACCTTC.

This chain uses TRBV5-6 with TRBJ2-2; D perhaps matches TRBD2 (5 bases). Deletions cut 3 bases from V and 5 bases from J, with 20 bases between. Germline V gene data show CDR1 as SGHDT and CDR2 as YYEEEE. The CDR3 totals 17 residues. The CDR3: CASSSPGILGLTGELFF. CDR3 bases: TGTGCCAGCAGCTCTCCCGGGATATTGGGTTTGACCGGGGAGCTGTTTTTT.

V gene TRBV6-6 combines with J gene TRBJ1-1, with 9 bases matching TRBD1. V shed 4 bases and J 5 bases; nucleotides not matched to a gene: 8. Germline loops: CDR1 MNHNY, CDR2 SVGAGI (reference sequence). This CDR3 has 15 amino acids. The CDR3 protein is CASSSPTGGATEAFF. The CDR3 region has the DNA TGTGCCAGCAGTTCTCCGACAGGGGGGGCGACTGAAGCTTTCTTT.

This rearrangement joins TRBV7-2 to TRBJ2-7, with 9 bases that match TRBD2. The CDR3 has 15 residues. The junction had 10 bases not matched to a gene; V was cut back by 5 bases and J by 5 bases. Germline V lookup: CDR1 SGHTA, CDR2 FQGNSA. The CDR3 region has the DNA TGTGCCAGCAGCCTGGGGGGTAGCGGGAGCCACGAGCAGTACTTC. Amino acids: CASSLGGSGSHEQYF.